The present entry profiles one TCR beta chain with its context. A junction end diverges from the germline sequence, so it may reflect a read error. Only in-frame clones appear in the TCRdb table, and some are missing; sequencing was by immunoSEQ multiplex PCR. The profile shows 150,000 to 200,000 clones, roughly three quarters of them singletons. This sample is drawn from a study of blood T cell repertoires in COVID-19. Germline V gene sequence: CDR1 SGHVS, CDR2 FNYEAQ. The length of the CDR3 is 15 residues. The origin of this receptor is a woman in her 50s with active or convalescent COVID-19. The gene calls are TRBV7-6 and TRBJ1-2, with 8 bases that match TRBD1. The sample was peripheral blood. The CDR3 sequence is CASSLATGDVDGYTF. Here the CDR3 DNA reads TGTGCCAGCAGCCTAGCGACAGGGGATGTGGATGGCTACACCTTC.